Each of the 27 T cell receptor beta chains below was sequenced from the same sample in a study of T cell repertoires in cytomegalovirus infection. TCRdb redid the calling of the reads with MiXCR, one entry per CDR3 protein. The sample holds some 920,000 distinct CDR3 sequences, 31% seen once. What these receptors recognize is not known. The sample here was cultured CD8+ T cells from PBMCs, taken from culture after CMV antigen stimulation. These receptors came from a human donor in good health (CMV status not recorded). Some clones in this sample may be carry-over from other donors' samples.

CDR3: CASSFIRYTDTQYF. Written as DNA, the CDR3 is TGTGCCAGCAGTTTTATCCGGTACACAGATACGCAGTATTTT. The chain is built from TRBV28 and TRBJ2-3; D uncertain. V lost 3 bases and J 2 bases, leaving 9 bases between the germline ends. This CDR3 contains 14 residues. The germline V gene has CDR1 MDHEN and CDR2 SYDVKM.

Comment on this clonotype: A much more abundant neighbour one base away suggests this may be a read error. The chain couples TRBV7-6 to TRBJ2-7, with 8 bases identical to TRBD1. The length of the CDR3 is 13 residues. CDR1 is SGHVS, CDR2 FNYEAQ, per germline. The CDR3 region is CANSSSRGHEQYF. The CDR3 bases are TGTGCCAACAGCTCCTCCAGGGGGCATGAGCAGTACTTC.

This clonotype was counted a few times. V gene TRBV6-1 combines with J gene TRBJ1-5; D gene uncertain. This CDR3 region has 15 residues. Germline CDR1 MNHNS, CDR2 SASEGT. Deletions cut 7 bases from V and 1 base from J, with 14 bases between. In DNA form, the CDR3 reads TGTGCCAGCACCATCCTAGGGAGAAGCAATCAGCCCCAGCATTTT. The encoded protein is CASTILGRSNQPQHF.

The chain employs TRBV12-5 and TRBJ1-2, with TRBD1 identical over 7 bases. The germline V gene has CDR1 LGHNT and CDR2 FRNRAP. The length of the CDR3 is 13 residues. Trimming took 3 bases from V and 7 from J; bases not matched to a gene: 5. The CDR3 here is CASGLYNRGGYTF. The CDR3 coding sequence is TGTGCTAGTGGTTTATATAACAGGGGTGGCTACACCTTC.

This clonotype was detected only a few times. The chain joins TRBV7-9 to TRBJ2-7, with D possibly matching TRBD2 (6 bases). From germline, CDR1 is SEHNR and CDR2 FQNEAQ (reference sequence). V was cut by 3 bases and J by 0 bases, with 18 bases left in between. The CDR3 is 17 amino acids. The CDR3 DNA reads TGTGCCAGCAGCTTGTTCTCGGGACCCGGGAGCTCCTACGAGCAGTACTTC. Translated, it gives CASSLFSGPGSSYEQYF.

This clonotype was seen only a few times. The V gene is TRBV7-9, the J gene TRBJ2-5; no firm D call. Germline V lookup: CDR1 SEHNR, CDR2 FQNEAQ (reference sequence). Trimming cost V 4 bases and J 1 base, with 10 bases left between them. This CDR3 spans 14 amino acids. The CDR3 DNA reads as TGTGCCAGCAGCTCTGGGCGGTTCCAAGAGACCCAGTACTTC. This gives the protein CASSSGRFQETQYF. Filled out from reference TRBV7-9 and TRBJ2-5, the complete variable domain reads DTGVSQNPRHKITKRGQNVTFRCDPISEHNRLYWYRQTLGQGPEFLTYFQNEAQLEKSRLLSDRFSAERPKGSFSTLEIQRTEQGDSAMYLCASSSGRFQETQYFGPGTRLLVL.

This clonotype has more than one count but fewer than ten. V is TRBV28 and J is TRBJ2-2; 9 bases are shared with TRBD2. The CDR3 covers 13 residues. CDR1 is MDHEN, CDR2 SYDVKM, per germline. The V segment lost 10 bases and the J segment 8 bases; nucleotides outside the gene matches: 8. The CDR3 DNA reads TGTGCCATCGCGGGGGGGGCGCTAGGGGAGCTGTTTTTT. Encoded protein: CAIAGGALGELFF.

In this sample, this clonotype turned up many times. The chain carries TRBV6-6 and TRBJ1-1; D not resolved. Trimming removed 8 bases from V and 0 bases from J, with 7 bases in between. This CDR3 contains 12 residues. CDR1 and CDR2 from the germline V gene are MNHNY and SVGAGI (reference sequence). This CDR3 reads CASGSLNTEAFF. The DNA for the CDR3 is TGTGCCAGCGGGTCGTTGAACACTGAAGCTTTCTTT.

This rearrangement joins TRBV12-5 to TRBJ2-7; D is perhaps TRBD1 (5 bases). The CDR3 has 13 amino acids. V was clipped by 2 bases and J by 7 bases, with 12 bases between them. Germline V gene sequence: CDR1 LGHNT, CDR2 FRNRAP. CDR3 sequence (DNA): TGTGCTAGTGGTTTGTACCTACGGACAGAGCAGTACTTC. Translated: CASGLYLRTEQYF.

The gene calls are TRBV7-9 and TRBJ2-3; the D call may be TRBD1 or TRBD2 (5 bases each). This CDR3 is 17 amino acids long. In germline, CDR1 is SEHNR, CDR2 FQNEAQ (reference sequence). V lost 5 bases and J lost 0, with 18 bases in between. CDR3 DNA sequence: TGTGCCAGCAGCCCCAGGGCCCCGACTATAAGCACAGATACGCAGTATTTT. Protein sequence: CASSPRAPTISTDTQYF. The variable domain in full, with the rest retrieved from reference TRBV7-9 and TRBJ2-3, is DTGVSQNPRHKITKRGQNVTFRCDPISEHNRLYWYRQTLGQGPEFLTYFQNEAQLEKSRLLSDRFSAERPKGSFSTLEIQRTEQGDSAMYLCASSPRAPTISTDTQYFGPGTRLTVL.

The chain recombines TRBV2 with TRBJ2-7, with D perhaps TRBD1 (5 bases). This CDR3 spans 12 amino acids. Germline values: CDR1 SNHLY, CDR2 FYNNEI. V was clipped by 7 bases and J by 3 bases, with 10 bases between them. The CDR3 loop reads CASIGRVYEQYF. The CDR3 region has the DNA TGTGCCAGCATCGGCAGGGTCTACGAGCAGTACTTC.

Ten or more counts support this clonotype. J is TRBJ2-5 and V is TRBV7-9; D assignment may be TRBD1 or TRBD2 (5 bases each). The CDR3 consists of 13 residues. Germline CDR1 SEHNR, CDR2 FQNEAQ (reference sequence). V gave up 4 bases and J gave up 5 bases, with 11 bases separating them. CDR3 in DNA: TGTGCCAGCAGCTCTCAGGGAGCGGAGACCCAGTACTTC. Its translation: CASSSQGAETQYF. The full variable domain, rest sourced from reference TRBV7-9 and TRBJ2-5, is DTGVSQNPRHKITKRGQNVTFRCDPISEHNRLYWYRQTLGQGPEFLTYFQNEAQLEKSRLLSDRFSAERPKGSFSTLEIQRTEQGDSAMYLCASSSQGAETQYFGPGTRLLVL.

The J gene is TRBJ2-1, the V gene TRBV4-1, with 10 nucleotides matching TRBD1. From germline, CDR1 is MGHRA and CDR2 YSYEKL. This CDR3 comprises 16 residues. V dropped 5 bases and J dropped 5; count of bases not matched to a gene: 9. The CDR3 DNA reads TGCGCCAGCAGCTTTCCAAGTGGGACAGGGGACAATGAGCAGTTCTTC. Its translation is CASSFPSGTGDNEQFF.

There are a few counts of this clonotype. In nucleotides, the CDR3 is TGTGCCAGCACCCTCCACTGGGGTAGCAATCAGCCCCAGCATTTT. Amino acids: CASTLHWGSNQPQHF. The chain combines TRBV6-1 with TRBJ1-5; no firm D call. The germline V and J ends were trimmed by 7 bases and 0 bases, with 13 bases remaining between them. The CDR3 has 15 residues. Germline lookup yields CDR1 MNHNS and CDR2 SASEGT.

This rearrangement joins TRBV20-1 to TRBJ1-4, with D possibly TRBD1 on 6 matching bases. Germline-derived CDR1 and CDR2 are DFQATT and SNEGSKA (reference sequence). The CDR3 totals 15 residues. Deletions cut 6 bases from V and 7 bases from J, with 21 bases between. CDR3 residues: CSAFRGGTGIEKLFF. In DNA, the CDR3 is TGCAGTGCATTTAGGGGGGGAACAGGGATTGAAAAACTGTTTTTT.

This clonotype appeared a few times. This chain connects TRBV12-3 or TRBV12-4 to TRBJ1-4; weak D call: TRBD1 (6 bases). Trimming shortened V by 6 bases and J by 16 bases, and 18 bases separated the two germline ends. CDR3 size: 12 residues. CDR3 sequence (DNA): TGTGCCAGCAGATCTCCTACAGGGTGGACGTTTTTT. Residues: CASRSPTGWTFF.

This clonotype was counted between two and nine times. This chain uses TRBV5-8 with TRBJ2-3; D assignment may be TRBD1 or TRBD2 (5 bases each). Looked up from germline, CDR1 is SGHTS and CDR2 is YDEGEE. The V and J ends lost 1 base and 5 bases respectively, with 11 bases between them. CDR3 length: 14 amino acids. CDR3 bases: TGTGCCAGCAGCTTGAATGGGGGAATAGATACGCAGTATTTT. Translated: CASSLNGGIDTQYF.

The chain has TRBV7-2 and TRBJ2-1, with 7 bases lining up with TRBD1. V gave up 1 base and J gave up 10 bases; unmatched junction bases: 1. CDR3 length: 12 residues. Germline V lookup: CDR1 SGHTA, CDR2 FQGNSA. CDR3 coding DNA: TGTGCCAGCAGCTTAGTCAGGGGGGAGCAGTTCTTC. Translation gives CASSLVRGEQFF.

This rearrangement joins TRBV5-5 to TRBJ1-1; TRBD1 matches 9 bases. Trimming removed 4 bases from V and 5 bases from J; junction bases left unmatched: 9. Germline CDR1 is SGHKS and CDR2 is YYEKEE (reference sequence). The CDR3 contains 15 residues. The CDR3, as DNA: TGTGCCAGCAGCCAACTGACAGGGGGACGGACTGAAGCTTTCTTT. Protein: CASSQLTGGRTEAFF.

J is TRBJ2-5 and V is TRBV20-1, with 11 nucleotides matching TRBD2. This CDR3 region has 19 residues. CDR1 and CDR2 (germline): DFQATT, SNEGSKA (reference sequence). The V and J ends lost 5 bases and 3 bases, in that order; junction bases with no gene match: 20. The CDR3 reads CSAPKPGTSGPTRKETQYF. CDR3 nucleotide sequence: TGCAGTGCTCCAAAACCCGGGACTAGCGGACCTACAAGGAAAGAGACCCAGTACTTC.

This clonotype was seen more than once but under ten times. V and J are TRBV9 and TRBJ1-1; D remains ambiguous. V lost 4 bases and J lost 1, with 14 bases in between. Germline assignment: CDR1 SGDLS and CDR2 YYNGEE. This CDR3 region has 15 residues. The CDR3 nucleotides are TGTGCCAGCAGCCCCCTAGACGGGGAGAACACTGAAGCTTTCTTT. Protein product: CASSPLDGENTEAFF.

This clonotype was detected a few times. The rearrangement uses TRBV6-5 and TRBJ2-7, with D perhaps given as TRBD1 or TRBD2 (6 bases each). CDR3 length: 13 residues. V was pared by 4 bases and J by 7 bases, with 14 bases between. Germline CDR1 MNHEY, CDR2 SVGAGI. The CDR3 DNA reads as TGTGCCAGCAGTTTAGCCCCGGGGGCAGAGCAGTACTTC. Protein sequence: CASSLAPGAEQYF.

This rearrangement joins TRBV28 to TRBJ2-1, with 13 nucleotides matching TRBD2. The ends lost 8 bases at V and 7 bases at J; junction bases unmatched: 5. Germline CDR1 MDHEN, CDR2 SYDVKM. The CDR3 runs to 14 residues. The CDR3 nucleotides are TGTGCCAGCGTTACTAGCGGGGGGGCTAATGAGCAGTTCTTC. This gives the protein CASVTSGGANEQFF.

The chain is built from TRBV19 and TRBJ1-5, with a tentative D call TRBD1 (6 bases). This CDR3 contains 16 residues. V was clipped by 2 bases and J by 3 bases, with 14 bases between them. Germline loops: CDR1 LNHDA, CDR2 SQIVND (reference sequence). CDR3 region: CASSIPRTELNQPQHF. CDR3 nucleotide sequence: TGTGCCAGTAGTATACCGAGGACAGAACTCAATCAGCCCCAGCATTTT.

This clonotype occurred a few times. This sequence joins TRBV7-9 and TRBJ2-1, with 8 positions matching TRBD1. CDR3 size: 18 residues. V lost 5 bases to trimming and J lost 3 bases; unmatched junction nucleotides: 15. CDR1 is SEHNR and CDR2 is FQNEAQ in the germline V gene (reference sequence). CDR3 region: CASSPALGTDRVYNEQFF. The DNA of the CDR3 is TGTGCCAGCAGCCCAGCGCTAGGGACGGACAGGGTCTACAATGAGCAGTTCTTC.

The chain has TRBV12-3 or TRBV12-4 and TRBJ2-7, with a weak D call TRBD1 (6 bases). V was clipped by 3 bases and J by 0 bases, with 9 bases between them. This CDR3 has 14 residues. The DNA of the CDR3 is TGTGCCAGCAGTTTCTGGGACAACTCCTACGAGCAGTACTTC. It translates to CASSFWDNSYEQYF.

This chain connects TRBV15 to TRBJ1-2, with TRBD1 matching 8 bases. This CDR3 has 14 amino acids. The J segment lost 1 base and the V segment lost 6 bases, leaving 4 bases of the junction unmatched. In germline, CDR1 is LNHNV, CDR2 YYDKDF (reference sequence). The CDR3 spells CATRGGTGNYGYTF. CDR3 coding DNA: TGTGCCACCAGAGGGGGGACAGGTAACTATGGCTACACCTTC.